Below are 29 T cell receptor beta chains sequenced from a single sample in a study of control samples from healthy donors and cancer patients (dated by TCRdb to the early 2020s). Receptor libraries were prepared by the immunoSEQ multiplex PCR assay. In TCRdb, the immuneACCESS table is reduced to in-frame sequences with V and J assigned. These tables do not hold every clone; where another copy was compared, an unresolved V gene accounts for under half, and the others remain unexplained. This sample lists 400,000 to 500,000 clones; more than 80% were detected once. The biggest ten clones account for 5.5% to 8% of the sample. Sequencing input: PBMCs. The receptors stem from a man aged 35 to 55 with head and neck cancer.

The chain combines TRBV11-2 with TRBJ2-7; D uncertain. V lost 0 bases, J lost 5 bases, and 11 bases lay in between. CDR1 and CDR2 from the germline V gene are SGHAT and FQNNGV. The CDR3 length is 14 residues. CDR3 sequence reads: CASSLDLSSHEQYF. The CDR3 DNA follows: TGTGCCAGCAGCTTAGATTTAAGTTCCCACGAGCAGTACTTC.

The J gene is TRBJ2-7, the V gene TRBV11-2, with TRBD1 identical over 7 bases. The CDR3 covers 15 residues. V was clipped by 4 bases and J by 4 bases; unmatched bases: 10. The V gene's germline CDR1 is SGHAT and CDR2 FQNNGV. CDR3 in DNA: TGTGCCAGCAGCTCAACCATGGGACAGCCATACGAGCAGTACTTC. Amino acid sequence: CASSSTMGQPYEQYF.

CDR3 sequence reads: CASSKSGTVSF. The CDR3 DNA reads as TGTGCCAGCAGCAAAAGTGGGACAGTAAGCTTC. This sequence joins TRBV21-1 and TRBJ2-7; the table's TRBD1 call for D was not verified on the DNA. TRBV21-1 is tagged as a pseudogene. This CDR3 region has 11 residues.

V usage is TRBV13 and J usage is TRBJ2-3; 7 bases match TRBD1. The CDR3 covers 16 residues. The V and J ends lost 5 bases and 1 base, in that order; junction bases with no gene match: 9. The germline V gene has CDR1 PRHDT and CDR2 FYEKMQ (reference sequence). The CDR3 region has the DNA TGTGCCAGCAGCCCAAAGGGACAGCGAGGCACAGATACGCAGTATTTT. Residues: CASSPKGQRGTDTQYF.

This clone was seen a single time. The genes are TRBV5-4 and TRBJ1-2, with D tentatively TRBD1 (5 bases). Germline V gives CDR1 SGHNT, CDR2 YYREEE (reference sequence). This CDR3 region has 14 residues. V dropped 5 bases and J dropped 4 bases, with 15 bases sitting between them. CDR3 nucleotide sequence: TGTGCCAGCAGTATCCCGGGGGAAGGCTATGGCTACACCTTC. The encoded protein is CASSIPGEGYGYTF.

The chain joins TRBV5-6 to TRBJ2-2, with 11 nucleotides matching TRBD1. CDR1 and CDR2 from the germline V gene are SGHDT and YYEEEE. V was clipped by 2 bases and J by 6 bases; unmatched bases: 3. The CDR3 sequence is 15 residues long. The CDR3: CASSFGTGGAGELFF. CDR3 sequence (DNA): TGTGCCAGCAGCTTCGGGACAGGGGGAGCCGGGGAGCTGTTTTTT.

The chain uses TRBV5-1 and TRBJ1-4, with D perhaps TRBD1 (5 bases). The CDR3 is 16 residues long. Germline assignment: CDR1 SGHRS and CDR2 YFSETQ. V was trimmed by 4 bases and J by 0 bases, leaving 13 bases between them. CDR3 residues: CASSVGTATTNEKLFF. The DNA for the CDR3 is TGCGCCAGCAGCGTCGGGACGGCGACAACTAATGAAAAACTGTTTTTT.

The chain employs TRBV29-1 and TRBJ2-7; 13 positions match TRBD2. The CDR3 consists of 13 residues. Germline-derived CDR1 and CDR2 are SQVTM and ANQGSEA. The ends lost 6 bases at V and 4 bases at J; junction bases unmatched: 3. The CDR3 protein is CSVGTSGMYEQYF. The CDR3 nucleotides are TGCAGCGTAGGGACTAGCGGGATGTACGAGCAGTACTTC.

V gene TRBV28 combines with J gene TRBJ1-2, with D unclear. This CDR3 region has 13 residues. V lost 2 bases and J 11 bases, leaving 15 bases between the germline ends. Germline values: CDR1 MDHEN, CDR2 SYDVKM. CDR3 in DNA: TGTGCCAGCAGTTTACAAGGGAACAGTGGTTACACCTTC. Residues: CASSLQGNSGYTF.

The V gene is TRBV3-1 (or the pseudogene TRBV3-2), the J gene TRBJ2-5, with D possibly matching TRBD2 (5 bases). V dropped 0 bases and J dropped 9 bases, with 14 bases sitting between them. The CDR3 extends over 14 amino acids. Germline loops: CDR1 LGHDT, CDR2 YNNKEL (reference sequence). CDR3 region: CASSQDTGPGAQYF. CDR3 nucleotides: TGTGCCAGCAGCCAAGATACCGGCCCCGGGGCCCAGTACTTC.

CDR3 loop: CALRTGGMNTEAFF. CDR3 sequence (DNA): TGTGCCCTAAGAACAGGGGGGATGAACACTGAAGCTTTCTTT. The chain joins TRBV10-3 to TRBJ1-1, with 8 bases lining up with TRBD1. CDR3 size: 14 residues. After removal of 11 bases from V and 0 bases from J, the junction contained 8 bases not matched to a gene. From germline, CDR1 is ENHRY and CDR2 SYGVKD.

The J gene is TRBJ2-7, the V gene TRBV4-3; D unresolved. The CDR3 runs 15 residues. CDR1 is LGHNA, CDR2 YSLEER, per germline. Trimming cost V 1 base and J 3 bases, with 13 bases left between them. The CDR3 nucleotides are TGCGCCAGCAGCCAAGGGCCGAGTTCCAACTACGAGCAGTACTTC. Translated: CASSQGPSSNYEQYF.

The chain recombines TRBV5-4 with TRBJ2-1, with 11 bases matching TRBD2. J was trimmed by 10 bases and V by 0 bases; bases with no gene match: 6. Germline V lookup: CDR1 SGHNT, CDR2 YYREEE (reference sequence). CDR3 length: 15 amino acids. In nucleotides, the CDR3 is TGTGCCAGCAGCTTGGCCGGTCTAGCGGGGGGCGAGCAGTTCTTC. It yields the protein CASSLAGLAGGEQFF.

The rearrangement links TRBV28 to TRBJ2-7, with 10 bases fitting TRBD2. The CDR3 is 15 amino acids. J gave up 6 bases and V 6 bases, and 11 bases lay outside the gene matches. CDR1 is MDHEN, CDR2 SYDVKM, per germline. CDR3 residues: CASSPGFLAGVEQYF. The CDR3 DNA reads as TGTGCCAGCAGCCCAGGGTTTCTAGCGGGAGTCGAGCAGTACTTC. Complete variable domain (other parts from reference TRBV28 and TRBJ2-7): DVKVTQSSRYLVKRTGEKVFLECVQDMDHENMFWYRQDPGLGLRLIYFSYDVKMKEKGDIPEGYSVSREKKERFSLILESASTNQTSMYLCASSPGFLAGVEQYFGPGTRLTVT.

CDR3 DNA: TGCAGTGGGCGGGGGACCTACGAGCAGTACTTC. Translation: CSGRGTYEQYF. This chain links TRBV20-1 with TRBJ2-7; 7 bases agree with TRBD2. CDR3 length: 11 amino acids. Germline CDR1 reads DFQATT; CDR2 reads SNEGSKA (reference sequence). The V and J ends lost 7 bases and 2 bases, in that order; junction bases with no gene match: 2.

V gene TRBV7-2 combines with J gene TRBJ1-1, with D maybe TRBD1 (6 bases). This CDR3 comprises 13 residues. Germline assignment: CDR1 SGHTA and CDR2 FQGNSA. V was cut by 3 bases and J by 4 bases, with 9 bases left in between. CDR3 bases: TGTGCCAGCAGCTTCGGGGGCGGCACTGAAGCTTTCTTT. As protein: CASSFGGGTEAFF.

Only one count was recorded for this clone. The genes are TRBV9 and TRBJ1-2; 7 nucleotides line up with TRBD1. The germline V gene encodes CDR1 SGDLS and CDR2 YYNGEE. The junction had 11 bases not matched to a gene; V was cut back by 2 bases and J by 4 bases. This CDR3 comprises 16 residues. The CDR3 nucleotides read TGTGCCAGCAGCGTCATCCCAGGGGACAGAACCTATGGCTACACCTTC. Protein: CASSVIPGDRTYGYTF.

The genes are TRBV7-9 and TRBJ1-6, with 8 nucleotides matching TRBD1. Germline V gene data show CDR1 as SEHNR and CDR2 as FQNEAQ (reference sequence). CDR3 length: 16 residues. With 6 bases clipped from V and 7 bases from J, the junction kept 11 bases outside the gene matches. The CDR3 DNA follows: TGTGCCAGCAGTCTGGACAGGGTTCTTCCCAATTCACCCCTCCACTTT. Its protein product is CASSLDRVLPNSPLHF.

This clone appeared a few times. The CDR3 DNA reads TGTGCCTGGAGTCTAGGACAGGGGTATCAGCCCCAGCATTTT. The encoded protein is CAWSLGQGYQPQHF. The V call is TRBV30, the J call TRBJ1-5; TRBD1 matches 9 bases. V was clipped by 2 bases and J by 5 bases; unmatched bases: 4. The germline V gene has CDR1 GTSNPN and CDR2 SVGIG (reference sequence). The CDR3 has 14 residues.

The chain employs TRBV6-5 and TRBJ1-6; perhaps TRBD1 as D (6 bases). The CDR3 sequence is 15 residues long. Germline V CDR1 and CDR2: MNHEY, SVGAGI. Trimming removed 5 bases from V and 9 bases from J, with 17 bases in between. The CDR3 bases are TGTGCCAGCAGTAGATCCGGGAGGGGGGGTTCACCCCTCCACTTT. This codes for CASSRSGRGGSPLHF.

The chain joins TRBV6-6 to TRBJ2-3; D is unclear. Trimming took off 7 bases at V and 2 bases at J, with 19 bases between the two ends. The CDR3 runs to 16 residues. Germline CDR1 MNHNY, CDR2 SVGAGI (reference sequence). CDR3 sequence: CASKPYGPDFTDTQYF. The CDR3 DNA is TGTGCCAGCAAACCTTACGGGCCGGATTTCACAGATACGCAGTATTTT.

This chain connects TRBV11-2 to TRBJ2-7, with 7 bases matching TRBD1. J was trimmed by 1 base and V by 0 bases; bases with no gene match: 3. CDR3 length equals 15 residues. Germline V gene sequence: CDR1 SGHAT, CDR2 FQNNGV. The CDR3 nucleotides are TGTGCCAGCAGCTTAGACCCACAGGGGTCCTACGAGCAGTACTTC. Translating gives CASSLDPQGSYEQYF.

The chain couples TRBV5-1 to TRBJ2-2; possible D gene TRBD2, 6 bases. The germline CDR1 and CDR2 sequences are SGHRS and YFSETQ. Trimming shortened V by 0 bases and J by 3 bases, and 12 bases separated the two germline ends. CDR3 length: 16 residues. CDR3 in DNA: TGCGCCAGCAGCTTGGTTACAAGGAGGGACACCGGGGAGCTGTTTTTT. It specifies CASSLVTRRDTGELFF.

This clone was observed a single time. The chain couples TRBV10-1 to TRBJ2-1, with D perhaps assigned TRBD1 or TRBD2 (5 bases each). Germline-derived CDR1 and CDR2 are WNHNN and SYGVQD (reference sequence). V shed 0 bases and J shed 4 bases, with 16 bases lying between them. The CDR3 length is 17 residues. The CDR3 here is CASSESTTGTLYNEQFF. The CDR3 region has the DNA TGCGCCAGCAGTGAGTCAACCACGGGGACGCTTTACAATGAGCAGTTCTTC.

The chain is built from TRBV10-3 and TRBJ2-1; 10 bases map to TRBD1. CDR1 and CDR2 from the germline V gene are ENHRY and SYGVKD. The J segment lost 5 bases and the V segment lost 6 bases, leaving 7 bases of the junction unmatched. This CDR3 spans 15 amino acids. CDR3 bases: TGTGCCATCAGCAAGGGGGGGACAGGGGACAATGAGCAGTTCTTC. This translates into CAISKGGTGDNEQFF.

V is TRBV19 and J is TRBJ2-2; 7 bases agree with TRBD2. The CDR3 sequence is 12 residues long. The V gene's germline CDR1 is LNHDA and CDR2 SQIVND (reference sequence). V lost 4 bases to trimming and J lost 8 bases; unmatched junction nucleotides: 1. CDR3 sequence: CASSRLAGELFF. In DNA form, the CDR3 reads TGTGCCAGTAGTAGACTAGCTGGGGAGCTGTTTTTT.

The rearrangement links TRBV28 to TRBJ2-1; 13 nucleotides match TRBD2. Per the germline V gene, CDR1 is MDHEN and CDR2 is SYDVKM. This CDR3 has 17 residues. J was trimmed by 4 bases and V by 6 bases; bases with no gene match: 9. In DNA form, the CDR3 reads TGTGCCAGCAGCGTAACTAGCGGGAGGGCCCTTTACAATGAGCAGTTCTTC. Protein sequence: CASSVTSGRALYNEQFF.

V and J are TRBV19 and TRBJ1-1; the D gene is possibly TRBD1 (6 bases). V lost 7 bases to trimming and J lost 6 bases, with 15 bases between them. Germline CDR1 LNHDA, CDR2 SQIVND (reference sequence). This CDR3 contains 13 residues. CDR3 residues: CASILQGGAEAFF. The CDR3, as DNA: TGTGCCAGTATTCTACAGGGTGGGGCTGAAGCTTTCTTT. The complete variable domain, with remaining parts taken from reference TRBV19 and TRBJ1-1, reads DGGITQSPKYLFRKEGQNVTLSCEQNLNHDAMYWYRQDPGQGLRLIYYSQIVNDFQKGDIAEGYSVSREKKESFPLTVTSAQKNPTAFYLCASILQGGAEAFFGQGTRLTVV.

The V and J genes are TRBV24-1 and TRBJ2-6, with D possibly matching TRBD1 (6 bases). This CDR3 has 14 amino acids. V was cut by 2 bases and J by 8 bases, with 9 bases left in between. Germline-derived CDR1 and CDR2 are KGHDR and SFDVKD. CDR3 DNA sequence: TGTGCCACCAGTGATTCAGGGGTTTCCAACGTCCTGACTTTC. Its translation is CATSDSGVSNVLTF.